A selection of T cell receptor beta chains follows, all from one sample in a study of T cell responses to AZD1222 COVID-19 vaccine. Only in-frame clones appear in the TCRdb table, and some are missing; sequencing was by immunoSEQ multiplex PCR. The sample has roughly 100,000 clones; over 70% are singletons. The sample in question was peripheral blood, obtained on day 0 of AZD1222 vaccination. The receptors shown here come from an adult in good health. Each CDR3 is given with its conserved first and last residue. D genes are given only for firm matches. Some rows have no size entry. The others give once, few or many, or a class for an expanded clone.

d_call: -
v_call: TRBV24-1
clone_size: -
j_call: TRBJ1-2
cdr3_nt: TGTGCCACCAGTGACCCCACGAGAGGCTACACCTTC
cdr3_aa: CATSDPTRGYTF

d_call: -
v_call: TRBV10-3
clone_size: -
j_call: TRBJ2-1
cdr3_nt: TGTGCCATCAGCCGGGAAACCCCAGGCTACAATGAGCAGTTCTTC
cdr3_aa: CAISRETPGYNEQFF

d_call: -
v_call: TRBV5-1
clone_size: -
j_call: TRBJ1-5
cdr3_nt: TGCGCCAGCAGCTTGGTCGGAGGCAATCAGCCCCAGCATTTT
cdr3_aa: CASSLVGGNQPQHF

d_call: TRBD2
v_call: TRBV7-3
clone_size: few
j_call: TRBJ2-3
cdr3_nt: TGTGCCAGCAGCTTAAGTGCGTCCGCGGGGGGACGTTCGGATACGCAGTATTTT
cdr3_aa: CASSLSASAGGRSDTQYF

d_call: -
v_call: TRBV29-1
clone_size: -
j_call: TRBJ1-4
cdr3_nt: TGCAGCGTTACACAGACCGGATTTGGAAAACTGTTTTTT
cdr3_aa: CSVTQTGFGKLFF

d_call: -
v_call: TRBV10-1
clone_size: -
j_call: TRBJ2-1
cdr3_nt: TGCGCCAGCAGTGAAGGTCGGCGGGAGCAGTTCTTC
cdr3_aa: CASSEGRREQFF

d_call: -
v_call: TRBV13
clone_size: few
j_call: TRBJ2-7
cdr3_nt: TGTGCCAGCAGCCCCACCCGAACTAGCTCTGGGGGCTACGAGCAGTACTTC
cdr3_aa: CASSPTRTSSGGYEQYF

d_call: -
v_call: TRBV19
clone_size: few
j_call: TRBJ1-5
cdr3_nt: TGTGCCAGTAGTCAGAAGTACGACGGATATCAGCCCCAGCATTTT
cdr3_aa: CASSQKYDGYQPQHF

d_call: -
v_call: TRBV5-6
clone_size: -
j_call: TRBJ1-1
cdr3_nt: TGTGCCAGCAGCTTGGGGGCGAGTGCTGAAGCTTTCTTT
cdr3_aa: CASSLGASAEAFF

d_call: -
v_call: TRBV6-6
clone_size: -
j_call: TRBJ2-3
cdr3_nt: TGTGCCAGCACCCGTCAGGAAAAGGCAGATACGCAGTATTTT
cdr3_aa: CASTRQEKADTQYF

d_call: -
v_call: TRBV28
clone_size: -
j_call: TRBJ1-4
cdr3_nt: TGTGCCAGCAGTTTCCAGGGCAGCCAAAATGAAAAACTGTTTTTT
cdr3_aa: CASSFQGSQNEKLFF

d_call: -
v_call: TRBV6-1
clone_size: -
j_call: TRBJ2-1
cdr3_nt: TGTGCCAGCAGTGAACAACTGTACAATGAGCAGTTCTTC
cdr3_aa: CASSEQLYNEQFF

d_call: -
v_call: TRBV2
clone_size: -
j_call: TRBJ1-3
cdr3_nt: TGTGCCAGCAGTCCTATCGGGGAAACCATATATTTT
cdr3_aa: CASSPIGETIYF

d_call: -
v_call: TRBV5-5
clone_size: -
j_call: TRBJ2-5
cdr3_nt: TGTGCCAGCAGCTTGGAAAGGACAGGGAGGGCGACCCAGTACTTC
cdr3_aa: CASSLERTGRATQYF

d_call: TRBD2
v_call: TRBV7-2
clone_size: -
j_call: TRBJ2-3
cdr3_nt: TGTGCCAGCAGCTTACGGCGGGAGCGCACAGATACGCAGTATTTT
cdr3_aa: CASSLRRERTDTQYF

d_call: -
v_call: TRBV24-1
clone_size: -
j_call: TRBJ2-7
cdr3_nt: TGTGCCACCAGTGATCCCGTGCGTATCGACGAGCAGTACTTC
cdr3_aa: CATSDPVRIDEQYF

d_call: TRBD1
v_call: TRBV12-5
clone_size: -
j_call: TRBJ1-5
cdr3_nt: TGTGCTAGTGCTAAGGGGGCCAATCAGCCCCAGCATTTT
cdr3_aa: CASAKGANQPQHF

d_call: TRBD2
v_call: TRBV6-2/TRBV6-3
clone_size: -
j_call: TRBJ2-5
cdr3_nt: TGTGCCAGCAGTTACCCCCTTTCGGGGGGGCCCCCTCAAGAGACCCAGTACTTC
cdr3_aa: CASSYPLSGGPPQETQYF

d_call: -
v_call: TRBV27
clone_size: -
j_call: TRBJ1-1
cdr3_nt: TGTGCCAGCAGTTCCCATCGGCCGGGGGGGAGACTTATCGGGACTGAAGCTTTCTTT
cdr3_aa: CASSSHRPGGRLIGTEAFF

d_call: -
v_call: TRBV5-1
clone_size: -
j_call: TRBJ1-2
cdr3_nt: TGCGCCAGCAGCCCAATCGACTCATATGGCTACACCTTC
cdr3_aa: CASSPIDSYGYTF

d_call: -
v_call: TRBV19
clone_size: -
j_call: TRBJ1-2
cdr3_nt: TGTGCCAGTAGTATAGAGAACAGCCGATATGGCTACACCTTC
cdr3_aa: CASSIENSRYGYTF

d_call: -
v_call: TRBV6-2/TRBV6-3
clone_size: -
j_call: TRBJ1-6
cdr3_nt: TGTGCCAGCAGCCTCCCCTCCGGGGCCCTTAATTCACCCCTCCACTTT
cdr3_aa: CASSLPSGALNSPLHF

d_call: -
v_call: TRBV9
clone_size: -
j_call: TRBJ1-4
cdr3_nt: TGTGCCAGCAGCGTTTCCGGGTTTCGGGCTAATGAAAAACTGTTTTTT
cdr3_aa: CASSVSGFRANEKLFF

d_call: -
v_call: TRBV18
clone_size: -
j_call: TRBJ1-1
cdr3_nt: TGTGCCAGCTCGCCGACCCGGGACGGACCCATGAACACTGAAGCTTTCTTT
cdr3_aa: CASSPTRDGPMNTEAFF

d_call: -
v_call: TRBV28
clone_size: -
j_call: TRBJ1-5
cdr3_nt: TGTGCCAGCAGTTCCGGGCCTCATCAGCCCCAGCATTTT
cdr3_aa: CASSSGPHQPQHF

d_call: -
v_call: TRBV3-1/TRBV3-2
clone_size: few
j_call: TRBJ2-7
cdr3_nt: TGTGCCAGCAGTAGACAGGGAGCGGGCGAGCAGTACTTC
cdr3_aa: CASSRQGAGEQYF

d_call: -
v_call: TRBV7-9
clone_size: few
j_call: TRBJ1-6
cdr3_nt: TGTGCCAGCAGCTTGGGTTCAGGGTTCTATAATTCACCCCTCCACTTT
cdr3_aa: CASSLGSGFYNSPLHF

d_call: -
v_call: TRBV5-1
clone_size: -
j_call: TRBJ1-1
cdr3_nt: TGCGCCAGCAGCTTGGCCTTGGGAAACACTGAAGCTTTCTTT
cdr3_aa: CASSLALGNTEAFF

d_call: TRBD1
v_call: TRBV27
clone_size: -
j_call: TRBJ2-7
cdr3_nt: TGTGCCAGCAGTTTAGTACCGGGGACAGGGACCAGGCACGAGCAGTACTTC
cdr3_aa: CASSLVPGTGTRHEQYF

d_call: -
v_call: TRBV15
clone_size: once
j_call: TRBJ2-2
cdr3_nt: TGTGCCACCAGCAGAGTACAGGAGACCGGGGAGCTGTTTTTT
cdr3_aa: CATSRVQETGELFF

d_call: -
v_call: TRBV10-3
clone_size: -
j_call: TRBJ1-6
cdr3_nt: TGTGCCATCAGTGAACCGGGCAGGCGGAGGTCCTATAATTCACCCCTCCACTTT
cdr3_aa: CAISEPGRRRSYNSPLHF

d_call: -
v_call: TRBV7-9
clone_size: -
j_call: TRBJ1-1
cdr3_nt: TGTGCCAGCAGCTTCAGGAACACTGAAGCTTTCTTT
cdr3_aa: CASSFRNTEAFF

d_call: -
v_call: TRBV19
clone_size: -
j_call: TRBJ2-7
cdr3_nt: TGTGCCAGTAGATTAGCGGAGGGCTCCTACGAGCAGTACTTC
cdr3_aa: CASRLAEGSYEQYF

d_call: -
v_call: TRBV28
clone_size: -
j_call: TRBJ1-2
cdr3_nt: TGTGCCAGCATCCCGGGGGAGGGCTATGGCTACACCTTC
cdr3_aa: CASIPGEGYGYTF

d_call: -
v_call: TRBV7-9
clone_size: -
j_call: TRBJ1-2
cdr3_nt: TGTGCCAGCAGCTTAGGCGGATTTGTTGGCTACACCTTC
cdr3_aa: CASSLGGFVGYTF

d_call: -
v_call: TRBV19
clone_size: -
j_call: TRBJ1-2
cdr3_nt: TGTGCCAGTAGTCTGGGACGGACGTATGGCTACACCTTC
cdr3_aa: CASSLGRTYGYTF

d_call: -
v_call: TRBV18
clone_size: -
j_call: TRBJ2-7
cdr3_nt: TGTGCCAGCTCACCACCCCAGGGATTAAACGAGCAGTACTTC
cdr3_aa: CASSPPQGLNEQYF

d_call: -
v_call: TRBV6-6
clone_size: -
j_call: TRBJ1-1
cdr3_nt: TGTGCCAGCAGTCCCTTCCGGGGGGGCCTTTTTCTCACTGAAGCTTTCTTT
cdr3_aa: CASSPFRGGLFLTEAFF

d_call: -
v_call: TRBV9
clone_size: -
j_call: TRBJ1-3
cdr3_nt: TGTGCCAGCAGCGTAGAGCCCCAATCAAACACCATATATTTT
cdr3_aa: CASSVEPQSNTIYF

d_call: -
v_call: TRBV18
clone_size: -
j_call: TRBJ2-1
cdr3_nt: TGTGCCAGCTCACTGACAGGCTCCTACAATGAGCAGTTCTTC
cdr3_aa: CASSLTGSYNEQFF

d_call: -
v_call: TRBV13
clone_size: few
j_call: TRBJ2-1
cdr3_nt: TGTGCCAGCAGCTTGAGCCCGGGACAGGGGGAAATCGGGACTAGCGGATACAATGAGCAATTCTTC
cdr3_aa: CASSLSPGQGEIGTSGYNEQFF

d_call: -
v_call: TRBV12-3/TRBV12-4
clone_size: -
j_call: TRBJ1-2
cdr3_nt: TGTGCCAGCAGTTTGGGGGGTAACTATGGCTACACCTTC
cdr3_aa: CASSLGGNYGYTF

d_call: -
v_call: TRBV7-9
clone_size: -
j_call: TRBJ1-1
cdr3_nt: TGTGCCAGCAGCTTAGAAGGGAGCACTGAAGCTTTCTTT
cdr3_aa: CASSLEGSTEAFF

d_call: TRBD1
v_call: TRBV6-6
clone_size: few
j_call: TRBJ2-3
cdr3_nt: TGTGCCAGCAGAACAGGGGTCAGTGCAGATACGCAGTATTTT
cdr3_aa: CASRTGVSADTQYF

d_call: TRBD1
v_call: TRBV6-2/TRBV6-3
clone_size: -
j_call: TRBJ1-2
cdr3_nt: TGTGCCAGCAGTTACTCTAATGCAGGGGGCATCTATGGCTACACCTTC
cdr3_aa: CASSYSNAGGIYGYTF

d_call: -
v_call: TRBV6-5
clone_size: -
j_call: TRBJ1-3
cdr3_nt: TGTGCCAGCACTCTCGACCGGTTCTCTGGAAACACCATATATTTT
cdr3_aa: CASTLDRFSGNTIYF

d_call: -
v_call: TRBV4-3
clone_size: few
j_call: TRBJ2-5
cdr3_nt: TGCGCCAGCAGCCCTGGAGGGGCTGGGACCCAGTACTTC
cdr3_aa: CASSPGGAGTQYF

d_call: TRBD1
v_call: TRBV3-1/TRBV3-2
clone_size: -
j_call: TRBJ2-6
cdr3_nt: TGTGCCAGCAGCCATCTCTCCCGGACAGGAGCGGGGGCCAACGTCCTGACTTTC
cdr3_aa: CASSHLSRTGAGANVLTF

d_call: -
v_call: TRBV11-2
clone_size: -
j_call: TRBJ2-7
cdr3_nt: TGTGCCAGCAGCTCGACTGCATGGTACGAGCAGTACTTC
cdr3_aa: CASSSTAWYEQYF

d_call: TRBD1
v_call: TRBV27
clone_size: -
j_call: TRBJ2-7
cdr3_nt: TGTGCCAGCAGCTGGGACAGGTACTACGAGCAGTACTTC
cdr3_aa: CASSWDRYYEQYF

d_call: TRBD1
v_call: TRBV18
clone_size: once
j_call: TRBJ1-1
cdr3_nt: TGTGCCAGCGCCCTGCAGGGGGGCACTGAAGCTTTCTTT
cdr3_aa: CASALQGGTEAFF

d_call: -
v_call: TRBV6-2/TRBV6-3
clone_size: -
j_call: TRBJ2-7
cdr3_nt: TGTGCCAGCAGTTTCGACTATTACGAGCAGTACTTC
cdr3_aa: CASSFDYYEQYF

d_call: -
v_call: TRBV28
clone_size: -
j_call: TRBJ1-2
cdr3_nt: TGTGCCAGCAGTTTCCGGTTACGTTCTGGGGGCTATGGCTACACCTTC
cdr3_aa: CASSFRLRSGGYGYTF

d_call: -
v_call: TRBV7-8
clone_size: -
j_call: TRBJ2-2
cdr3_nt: TGTGCCAGCAGGCCCAGTTCGAACACCGGGGAGCTGTTTTTT
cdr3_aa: CASRPSSNTGELFF

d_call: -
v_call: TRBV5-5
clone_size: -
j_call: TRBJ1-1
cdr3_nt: TGTGCCAGCAGCTTGGTGACAGGTATTGGGACTGAAGCTTTCTTT
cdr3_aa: CASSLVTGIGTEAFF

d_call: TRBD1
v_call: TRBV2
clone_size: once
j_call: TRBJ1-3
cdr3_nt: TGTGCCAGCAGGGAGACAGGGTCTGGAAACACCATATATTTT
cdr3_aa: CASRETGSGNTIYF

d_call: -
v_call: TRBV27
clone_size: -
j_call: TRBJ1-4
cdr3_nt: TGTGCCAGCAGTTTAAGAGAGGGTGAAAAACTGTTTTTT
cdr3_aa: CASSLREGEKLFF

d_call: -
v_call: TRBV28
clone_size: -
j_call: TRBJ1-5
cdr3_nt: TGTGCCAGCAGCCGAGAGGGCGCCTATAGCAATCAGCCCCAGCATTTT
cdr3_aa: CASSREGAYSNQPQHF

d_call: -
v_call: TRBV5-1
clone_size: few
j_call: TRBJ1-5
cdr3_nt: TGCGCCAGCAGCTTGGGGGGGAGCAATCAGCCCCAGCATTTT
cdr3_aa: CASSLGGSNQPQHF

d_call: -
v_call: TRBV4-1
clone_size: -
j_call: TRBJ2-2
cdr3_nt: TGCGCCAGCAGCCAACCGTTCGGGGGGGAGCTGTTTTTT
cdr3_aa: CASSQPFGGELFF